The TCR beta chain described here comes from a study of T-cell memory formation after mild COVID-19. This clonotype has only a few counts. TCRdb re-called the 5' RACE reads with MiXCR, one entry per CDR3 protein. This table holds 580,000 or so distinct CDR3 sequences, roughly a sixth found once. Trimming pared 5 bases from V and 1 base from J, leaving 5 bases between. The CDR3 consists of 12 residues. Germline V CDR1 and CDR2: MGHDK, SYGVNS. The chain is built from TRBV25-1 and TRBJ1-1; D gene unclear. The receptor was isolated from an adult woman who had mild COVID-19 (a few samples of this study predate the infection). Cell type and time point are not known. Sample: PBMCs or a T cell subset sorted from them (not recorded which). Here the CDR3 reads CASSTTNTEAFF. CDR3 DNA: TGTGCCAGCAGTACTACGAACACTGAAGCTTTCTTT.